The present T cell receptor beta chain was sequenced within a study of cytomegalovirus exposure and HLA in healthy donors. The assay was immunoSEQ multiplex PCR, and TCRdb's table has in-frame clones only and misses some. The sample lists about 150,000 clones, approximately 90% occurring once. With 3 bases clipped from V and 4 bases from J, the junction kept 2 bases outside the gene matches. CDR1 is WNHNN and CDR2 is SYGVQD in the germline V gene (reference sequence). The CDR3 is 13 residues long. Sequenced input: PBMCs. The rearrangement joins TRBV10-1 to TRBJ1-1; 7 bases fit TRBD1. The receptor was derived from a woman aged 25 to 39 in good health and CMV-seropositive. CDR3 sequence reads: CASSETGVTEAFF. The CDR3, as DNA: TGCGCCAGCAGTGAAACAGGGGTCACTGAAGCTTTCTTT.